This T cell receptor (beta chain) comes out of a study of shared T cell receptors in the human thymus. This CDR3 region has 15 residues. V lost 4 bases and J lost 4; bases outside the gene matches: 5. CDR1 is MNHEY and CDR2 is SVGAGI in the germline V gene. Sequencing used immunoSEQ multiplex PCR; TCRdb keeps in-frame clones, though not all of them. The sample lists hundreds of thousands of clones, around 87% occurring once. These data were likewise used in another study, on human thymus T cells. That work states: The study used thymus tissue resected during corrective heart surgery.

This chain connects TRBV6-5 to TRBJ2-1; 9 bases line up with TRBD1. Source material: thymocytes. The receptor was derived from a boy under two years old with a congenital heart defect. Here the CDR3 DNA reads TGTGCCAGCAGTTCCTTAGGACAGGGGTACAATGAGCAGTTCTTC. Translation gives CASSSLGQGYNEQFF.